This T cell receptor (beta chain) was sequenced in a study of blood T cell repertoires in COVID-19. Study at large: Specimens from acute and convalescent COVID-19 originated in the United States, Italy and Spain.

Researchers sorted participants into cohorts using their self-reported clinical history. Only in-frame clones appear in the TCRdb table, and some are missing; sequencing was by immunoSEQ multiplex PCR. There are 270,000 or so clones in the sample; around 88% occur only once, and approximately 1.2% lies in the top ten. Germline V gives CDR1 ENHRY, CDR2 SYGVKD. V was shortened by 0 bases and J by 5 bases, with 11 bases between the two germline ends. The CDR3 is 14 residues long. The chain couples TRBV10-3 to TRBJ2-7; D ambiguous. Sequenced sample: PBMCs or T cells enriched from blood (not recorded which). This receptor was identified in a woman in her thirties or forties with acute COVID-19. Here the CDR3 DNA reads TGTGCCATCAGTGAGTCGGTCGTCAGGAACGAGCAGTACGTC. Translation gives CAISESVVRNEQYV.